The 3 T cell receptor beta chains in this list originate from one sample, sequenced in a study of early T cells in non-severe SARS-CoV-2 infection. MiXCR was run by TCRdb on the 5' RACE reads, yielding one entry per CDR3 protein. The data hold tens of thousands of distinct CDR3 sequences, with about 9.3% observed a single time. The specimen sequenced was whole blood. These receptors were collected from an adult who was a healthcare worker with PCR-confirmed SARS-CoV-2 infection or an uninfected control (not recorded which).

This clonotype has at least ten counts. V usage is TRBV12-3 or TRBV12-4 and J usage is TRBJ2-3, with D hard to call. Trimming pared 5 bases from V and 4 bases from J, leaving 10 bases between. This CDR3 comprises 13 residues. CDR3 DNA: TGTGCCAGCAGTGCCCTCCGCGCAGATACGCAGTATTTT. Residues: CASSALRADTQYF.

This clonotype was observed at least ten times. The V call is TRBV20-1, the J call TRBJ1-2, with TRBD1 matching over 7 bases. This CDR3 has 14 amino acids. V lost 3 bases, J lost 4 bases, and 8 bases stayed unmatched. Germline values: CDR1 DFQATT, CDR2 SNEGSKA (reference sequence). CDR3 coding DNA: TGCAGTGCTAGTGCGGGGGGACAGACCTATGGCTACACCTTC. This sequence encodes CSASAGGQTYGYTF.

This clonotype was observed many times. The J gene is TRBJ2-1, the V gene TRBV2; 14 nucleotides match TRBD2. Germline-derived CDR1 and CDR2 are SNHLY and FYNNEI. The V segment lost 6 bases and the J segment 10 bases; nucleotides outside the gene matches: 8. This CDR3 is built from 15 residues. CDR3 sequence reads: CASRGLAGAPGEQFF. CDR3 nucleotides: TGTGCCAGCAGGGGACTAGCGGGGGCTCCGGGGGAGCAGTTCTTC.